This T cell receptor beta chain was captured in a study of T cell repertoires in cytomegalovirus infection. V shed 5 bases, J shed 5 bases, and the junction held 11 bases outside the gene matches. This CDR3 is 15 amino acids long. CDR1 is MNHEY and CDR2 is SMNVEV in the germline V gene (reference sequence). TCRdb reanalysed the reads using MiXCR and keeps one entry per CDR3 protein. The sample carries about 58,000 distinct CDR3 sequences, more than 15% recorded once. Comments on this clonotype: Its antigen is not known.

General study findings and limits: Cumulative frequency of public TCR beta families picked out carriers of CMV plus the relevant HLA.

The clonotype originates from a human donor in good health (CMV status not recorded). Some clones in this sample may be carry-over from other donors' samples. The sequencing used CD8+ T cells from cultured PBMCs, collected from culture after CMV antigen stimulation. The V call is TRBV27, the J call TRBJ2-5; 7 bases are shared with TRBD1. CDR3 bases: TGTGCCAGCAGTACCCCATACAGGGGCCGCGAGACCCAGTACTTC. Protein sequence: CASSTPYRGRETQYF.